This TCR beta chain was documented in a study of blood T cell repertoires in COVID-19 (dated by TCRdb to 2018 to 2020). In terms of the full investigation: The collaborator samples originated in the United States, Italy and Spain and spanned the acute and convalescent phases of COVID-19. The material from the prospective study consisted of cDNA or gDNA derived from T cells, B-cell-depleted T cells, or PBMCs. The dataset comprised deeply sampled blood TCRbeta repertoires from subjects exposed to, actively infected with, or recovered from COVID-19. The repertoires were made available in a free public database intended to serve as a resource for research on the immune response to SARS-CoV-2. The samples were drawn from two sources: the first 160 participants of the ongoing ImmuneRACE study, and over 1,000 subjects contributed by 6 global collaborators. A de-identified subject ID, COVID-19 status, age in years and sex were almost always included in the sample metadata. Where available, HLA class I and class II types were taken from metadata supplied by the sample provider and were not determined by assay-based typing. Broad study findings and their caveats: How much clinical and demographic metadata was included differed by source and by participant, and the metadata was provided uncurated.

The germline V gene supplies CDR1 MGHRA and CDR2 YSYEKL. Trimming at the junction amounts to 1 base on V and 2 bases on J, and the germline ends lie 9 bases apart. The CDR3, cysteine through phenylalanine, is 15 amino acids long. Left in the record is the CDR3 DNA by itself, 45 bases read in frame from the first base. To note about this clone: It lacks a known antigen. No base qualities exist here, and no much larger clone lies one base off it.

TCRbeta CDR3 regions were amplified from genomic DNA by means of the immunoSEQ Assay, a bias-controlled multiplex PCR. Processing in the source paper ran as follows. Within the assay, amplification of reference gene primers was used to estimate how many nucleated cells each sample contained. To quantify the absolute abundance of each unique TCRbeta CDR3 rearrangement, sequence reads were collapsed and filtered. For each sample, productive Simpson clonality was calculated by taking the square root of Simpson's diversity index across productive rearrangements. TCRdb carries this immuneACCESS record with in-frame sequences only. Its versions omit some clonotypes, under half of them owing to an unresolved V gene in the studies checked, with the rest unexplained. Clone size and the V and J calls come from that table; the DNA yielded D and trimming. Across this sample there are around 77,000 clones, with approximately 90% seen only once. The top ten hold roughly 5% of the sample.

Whole blood was collected in K2EDTA tubes by collaborating institutions according to the institutions' own protocols. For TCRbeta analysis, collaborators shipped samples in one of three forms: frozen whole blood, isolated PBMCs, or DNA extracted from either of those sample types. This clonotype was obtained from a woman aged 55-69 years with active COVID-19. The sequenced sample consisted of peripheral blood. The chain is made from TRBV4-1 and TRBJ1-3; the D gene identity is not certain. The DNA sequence follows: TGCGCCAGCAGCCAAGGAGGAGGTGCTGGAAACACCATATATTTT. This codes for CASSQGGGAGNTIYF.